A single sample is the source of the 19 T cell receptor beta chains below, sequenced in a study of T cells in localized non-small cell lung cancer. Profiled with immunoSEQ multiplex PCR; TCRdb holds only in-frame clones, not every one. The data contain approximately 81,000 clones, more than 75% of them singletons. This sample comprised peripheral blood, obtained before any cancer treatment. These TCRs come from a woman aged 35 to 70 with stage I squamous cell lung carcinoma.

V and J are TRBV27 and TRBJ1-1; 8 bases fit TRBD1. This CDR3 contains 14 residues. The germline gives CDR1 MNHEY, CDR2 SMNVEV (reference sequence). With 6 bases clipped from V and 4 bases from J, the junction kept 7 bases outside the gene matches. DNA of the CDR3: TGTGCCAGCAGAGCAGGGGGCGGGGGCACTGAAGCTTTCTTT. Residues: CASRAGGGGTEAFF.

This chain uses TRBV6-5 with TRBJ1-1, with 8 bases that match TRBD1. Per the germline V gene, CDR1 is MNHEY and CDR2 is SVGAGI. CDR3 length: 14 residues. V lost 2 bases to trimming and J lost 6 bases; unmatched junction nucleotides: 5. DNA for the CDR3: TGTGCCAGCAGTTACCATGACAGGGGAGCTGAAGCTTTCTTT. This sequence encodes CASSYHDRGAEAFF.

The rearrangement joins TRBV6-5 to TRBJ1-2, with no clear D. Germline CDR1 and CDR2: MNHEY and SVGAGI. This CDR3 is built from 15 residues. V shed 1 base and J shed 4 bases, with 13 bases lying between them. CDR3: CASSYLVGPSYGYTF. The CDR3, as DNA: TGTGCCAGCAGTTACTTGGTCGGACCTTCCTATGGCTACACCTTC.

The J gene is TRBJ2-5, the V gene TRBV14; tentatively, D is TRBD1 (6 bases). The V end lost 4 bases, the J end lost 2 bases, and 14 bases lay between the germline ends. This CDR3 comprises 15 residues. Germline CDR1 SGHDN, CDR2 FVKESK. CDR3 bases: TGTGCCAGCAGCCCAGGGGACATGGCACAAGAGACCCAGTACTTC. It codes for CASSPGDMAQETQYF.

The chain is built from TRBV19 and TRBJ1-5, with D possibly being TRBD1 (5 bases). Germline V gene data show CDR1 as LNHDA and CDR2 as SQIVND (reference sequence). Trimming removed 5 bases from V and 6 bases from J, with 23 bases in between. The CDR3 covers 17 residues. This CDR3 reads CASSLPPTSGGSQPQHF. The CDR3 region has the DNA TGTGCCAGTAGTCTCCCCCCGACTTCGGGGGGTAGTCAGCCCCAGCATTTT.

This clone was seen a single time. This rearrangement joins TRBV12-5 to TRBJ1-2; D not resolved. This CDR3 has 12 amino acids. The germline V gene has CDR1 LGHNT and CDR2 FRNRAP. V was cut by 7 bases and J by 7 bases, with 13 bases left in between. CDR3 nucleotides: TGTGCTAGTGCCCTCGGGCCGGGTGGCTACACCTTC. Translating gives CASALGPGGYTF.

The chain joins TRBV30 to TRBJ1-1; D perhaps matches TRBD1 (6 bases). Germline CDR1 reads GTSNPN; CDR2 reads SVGIG (reference sequence). This CDR3 region has 13 residues. Between the trimmed V and J ends, which lost 0 bases and 9 bases, there was a span of 14 bases. CDR3 nucleotide sequence: TGTGCCTGGAGTGTTCCAGGGGCCGGAAAAGCTTTCTTT. Protein sequence: CAWSVPGAGKAFF. The variable domain in full, completed from reference TRBV30 and TRBJ1-1, reads SQTIHQWPATLVQPVGSPLSLECTVEGTSNPNLYWYRQAAGRGLQLLFYSVGIGQISSEVPQNLSASRPQDRQFILSSKKLLLSDSGFYLCAWSVPGAGKAFFGQGTRLTVV.

This clone was seen only a few times. J is TRBJ1-3 and V is TRBV7-8; D not resolved. Trimming left V 2 bases short and J 0 bases short, with 8 bases between. The germline CDR1 and CDR2 sequences are SGHVS and FQNEAQ. This CDR3 spans 15 amino acids. The CDR3 loop reads CASSLSVSSGNTIYF. As DNA, the CDR3 is TGTGCCAGCAGCTTAAGCGTATCCTCTGGAAACACCATATATTTT.

The rearrangement uses TRBV7-3 and TRBJ2-5, with 13 bases that match TRBD2. J lost 1 base, V lost 6 bases, and 5 bases had no gene match. Germline V CDR1 and CDR2: SGHTA, FQGTGA. The CDR3 has 16 amino acids. The DNA of the CDR3 is TGTGCCAGCAGTCCAGGACTAGCGGGGGCCCAAGAGACCCAGTACTTC. This sequence encodes CASSPGLAGAQETQYF. The whole variable domain, filled in from reference TRBV7-3 and TRBJ2-5, reads GAGVSQTPSNKVTEKGKYVELRCDPISGHTALYWYRQSLGQGPEFLIYFQGTGAADDSGLPNDRFFAVRPEGSVSTLKIQRTERGDSAVYLCASSPGLAGAQETQYFGPGTRLLVL.

The chain has TRBV6-5 and TRBJ1-6; 9 bases fit TRBD1. J was trimmed by 7 bases and V by 8 bases; bases with no gene match: 6. The CDR3 runs 14 residues. Germline-derived CDR1 and CDR2 are MNHEY and SVGAGI. CDR3 residues: CASWYRGPNSPLHF. The CDR3 DNA sequence: TGTGCCAGCTGGTACAGGGGGCCCAATTCACCCCTCCACTTT.

The chain is built from TRBV19 and TRBJ1-1; unclear D gene. V dropped 5 bases and J dropped 1 base, with 14 bases sitting between them. This CDR3 spans 15 amino acids. Germline V gene data show CDR1 as LNHDA and CDR2 as SQIVND (reference sequence). In nucleotides, the CDR3 is TGTGCCAGTAGTCTCGCGACGGCGGCGAACACTGAAGCTTTCTTT. Its protein is CASSLATAANTEAFF.

This clone was counted a few times. The rearrangement uses TRBV6-5 and TRBJ1-2, with D possibly being TRBD1 (6 bases). The germline CDR1 and CDR2 sequences are MNHEY and SVGAGI. This CDR3 is built from 13 residues. Trimming pared 5 bases from V and 0 bases from J, leaving 7 bases between. CDR3 loop: CASSRTANYGYTF. For the CDR3, the DNA is TGTGCCAGCAGTAGGACAGCTAACTATGGCTACACCTTC.

The chain is built from TRBV2 and TRBJ1-3; no firm D call. The CDR3 runs to 13 residues. Germline lookup yields CDR1 SNHLY and CDR2 FYNNEI. V lost 4 bases, J lost 4 bases, and 8 bases lay in between. CDR3 bases: TGTGCCAGCAGTGCCGGGTTCGGAAACACCATATATTTT. Protein: CASSAGFGNTIYF.

The chain is built from TRBV19 and TRBJ1-2; TRBD1 might be the D (5 bases). Germline CDR1 is LNHDA and CDR2 is SQIVND (reference sequence). The CDR3 is 15 amino acids. Trimming shortened V by 3 bases and J by 8 bases, and 19 bases separated the two germline ends. This CDR3 is CASSMEPSLSGGYTF. The CDR3 bases are TGTGCCAGTAGTATGGAACCCAGTCTCTCAGGGGGCTACACCTTC.

In this sample, this clone turned up once. This chain joins TRBV6-1 and TRBJ1-5; D is possibly TRBD1 (5 bases). The germline gives CDR1 MNHNS, CDR2 SASEGT. There are 15 residues in the CDR3. The germline V and J ends were trimmed by 8 bases and 2 bases, with 16 bases remaining between them. The DNA for the CDR3 is TGTGCCAGCTCTCCCGCGGGGGGAGGCAATCAGCCCCAGCATTTT. This translates into CASSPAGGGNQPQHF.

The chain links TRBV7-2 to TRBJ1-2; D not certain. The CDR3 contains 12 residues. V gave up 5 bases and J gave up 1 base, with 5 bases separating them. The germline CDR1 and CDR2 sequences are SGHTA and FQGNSA. CDR3 sequence: CASSQVNYGYTF. The CDR3 DNA is TGTGCCAGCAGCCAGGTTAACTATGGCTACACCTTC.

This chain links TRBV5-4 with TRBJ2-1; weak D call: TRBD2 (5 bases). This CDR3 region has 15 residues. Trimming took 5 bases from V and 3 from J, leaving 15 bases between them. The germline V gene encodes CDR1 SGHNT and CDR2 YYREEE (reference sequence). The DNA of the CDR3 is TGTGCCAGCAGGCCGGGATTTTCACACTACAATGAGCAGTTCTTC. Protein product: CASRPGFSHYNEQFF.

The CDR3 DNA is TGTGCCAGCAGTTCTTGGAATTCACCCCTCCACTTT. Protein: CASSSWNSPLHF. V is TRBV27 and J is TRBJ1-6; D unresolved. CDR1 MNHEY and CDR2 SMNVEV come from the germline V gene (reference sequence). The CDR3 is 12 amino acids. Trimming pared 4 bases from V and 7 bases from J, leaving 5 bases between.

The gene calls are TRBV9 and TRBJ1-2; 7 positions match TRBD1. Germline assignment: CDR1 SGDLS and CDR2 YYNGEE. This CDR3 has 14 amino acids. J lost 2 bases, V lost 0 bases, and 1 base had no gene match. DNA of the CDR3: TGTGCCAGCAGCGTAGCACAGGGGAACTATGGCTACACCTTC. Its translation is CASSVAQGNYGYTF.